This T cell receptor (beta chain) originates from a study of T cells in Graves' hyperthyroidism and ophthalmopathy (dated by TCRdb to about 2019). Context from the whole study: TCR V-J signatures able to tell the groups apart were searched for in a discovery cohort of 100 patients, of whom roughly 42 had Graves' ophthalmopathy and about 55 had stable Graves' hyperthyroidism. Prospective prediction of ophthalmopathy was tested in an independent validation cohort of approximately 19 hyperthyroidism patients and some 17 patients who later progressed to ophthalmopathy. The approximately 90 discovery patients were divided at random into training and test sets in a 7:3 ratio. Thyroid tissue and blood T-cell repertoires from about six Graves' hyperthyroidism patients were also compared in the study. After sampling, hyperthyroidism patients received methimazole starting at 30 mg daily, and ophthalmopathy patients received high-dose intravenous methylprednisolone. The paper reports TCR Vbeta CDR3 sequencing of approximately 140 peripheral blood samples: around 45 ophthalmopathy, roughly 80 hyperthyroidism and approximately 17 progressor patients.

Graves' hyperthyroidism was defined as stable when no progression to ophthalmopathy occurred over 18 months of follow-up. Hyperthyroidism patients were newly diagnosed, with disease duration under 2 months, and aged 18 to 65 years. Exclusion was applied to patients with uncontrolled infections, other autoimmune diseases, pregnancy or lactation. Diagnoses were based on clinical symptoms, serum thyroxine and TRAb, thyroid ultrasound and orbital computed tomography. Trizol reagent was used to extract total RNA, and RNA quality was then checked on an Agilent 2100 Bioanalyzer. Broad study findings and their caveats: In validation, progression to ophthalmopathy was predicted by the model with around 70% sensitivity and 72.22% specificity, a median of roughly 6 months before onset. Most expanded thyroid clonotypes (frequency above 0.001) were also detected in blood, a finding suggesting that blood repertoires may reflect thyroid immune responses. No statistical method was used to set the sample size in advance, and investigators knew the group allocation. A 13 V-J signature model separated ophthalmopathy from stable hyperthyroidism, with just over 85% sensitivity and 81% to 83% specificity in cross-validation and 80%/75% in testing.

At least ten counts were recorded for this clonotype. Its target antigen remains unknown. Per-base quality was not reported, and no clone a single base away is much larger than it. The TCR beta CDR3 regions were amplified from RNA transcripts. The TCR CDR3 was subjected to a first round of RT-PCR using the HTBI primer set and the Qiagen OneStep RT-PCR kit. Libraries were constructed in a second round of multiplex PCR, after which size selection and purification were carried out. Libraries were sequenced paired-end with 100 bp reads on an Illumina HiSeq2000. Per the source publication's procedure: Raw data were processed with SOAPnuke, discarding reads with adapters, uncalled bases, mean Phred below 15, or no exact constant-primer or identifier match. COPE v1.2.5 was used to merge the high-quality paired reads, and each unique nucleotide sequence was defined as a clonotype. Clonotypes were aligned to IMGT TRBV, TRBD and TRBJ reference segments using MiTCR v1.1. The analysis was restricted to V-J combinations with a frequency above 0.0001, which together covered roughly 99% of the repertoires. The TCS score was defined as the ratio of F50 (clonal expansion) to E x V (chaos), calculated using BLOSUM62-based TCRdist between CDR3 peptides within each V-J. Welch's t-statistics and random forest reduced some 510 V-J features to 10 to 15, which were used in a naive Bayes classifier (R e1071). In TCRdb, the public reads were trimmed at Q25 with fastp and aligned with MiXCR, with productive beta chains retained. Duplicate CDR3 protein sequences are folded into a single record with the most common DNA and genes. V and J calls and clone size were set by TCRdb, not the authors. The sample data list under 700,000 distinct CDR3 sequences, and 46% of these were observed just once. The ten largest clonotypes hold 6.5% to 9% of the sample.

CDR1 SGHVS and CDR2 FNYEAQ are derived from the germline V gene. V lost 4 bases and J lost 6 bases, and the count of bases not matched to a germline gene is 8. The cysteine opens and the phenylalanine closes a CDR3 of 14 amino acids. Kept here is only the CDR3 DNA, which spans 42 bases and is read in frame from base 1. This receptor chain uses TRBV7-6 and TRBJ1-1, with 7 bases aligning to TRBD1. The sample comprised peripheral blood or thyroid tissue (not recorded which). The sequence came from a woman between 18 and 30 years old with Graves' hyperthyroidism. Donor details come from another sample of the same person, matched by shared clones. CDR3 reads: CASSSATGSAEAFF. The DNA sequence reads TGTGCCAGCAGCTCGGCGACAGGGAGCGCTGAAGCTTTCTTT.